This T cell receptor (beta chain) appears in the sequencing data of a study of blood T cell repertoires in COVID-19. Study-wide context: COVID-19 samples, acute and convalescent, were from the United States, Italy and Spain. In each case, the material was cDNA or gDNA derived from T cells, B-cell-depleted T cells, or PBMCs.

J gave up 6 bases and V 5 bases, and 8 bases lay outside the gene matches. The germline CDR1 and CDR2 sequences are SGHAT and FQNNGV. The CDR3 is made up of 15 amino acids. Only in-frame clones appear in the TCRdb table, and some are missing; sequencing was by immunoSEQ multiplex PCR. The sample lists roughly 240,000 clones, roughly 82% occurring once. Sequenced material: peripheral blood. The chain has TRBV11-2 and TRBJ1-5; 9 nucleotides align to TRBD1. This TCR derives from a man aged 40-50 years who had recovered from COVID-19. The CDR3 is CASSPGGTGPQPQHF. The CDR3 nucleotides are TGTGCCAGCAGCCCTGGGGGGACAGGGCCTCAGCCCCAGCATTTT.